This T cell receptor beta chain came from a study of regulatory dendritic cells for organ transplantation. V dropped 1 base and J dropped 5; count of bases not matched to a gene: 4. The CDR3 spans 17 residues. Germline CDR1 and CDR2: LGHNA and YNFKEQ. Study-wide results and caveats: Mature dendritic cells appeared to drive more memory CD8+ clonal expansion than regulatory ones. Resting memory CD8+ T cells held the most alloreactive clonotypes. Memory T cells were less diverse than naive, with memory CD8+ most oligoclonal. The authors noted considerable between-person heterogeneity in alloreactive memory CD8+ cells.

The repertoire was sequenced with immunoSEQ multiplex PCR; TCRdb's copy has only in-frame clones and lacks some. The sample carries under 45,000 clones, 85% to 90% recorded once. About this clone itself: Its antigen remains unidentified.

Source material: naive CD4+ T cells from blood. Subset in this sample: CD45RA+ naive T cells. This chain uses TRBV4-2 with TRBJ2-2; 13 bases are a match to TRBD2. This receptor was obtained from a human donor in good health. The CDR3 here is CASSQVRGLAGTGELFF. In nucleotides, the CDR3 is TGTGCCAGCAGCCAAGTCCGGGGACTAGCGGGAACCGGGGAGCTGTTTTTT.